Listed below are T cell receptor beta chains from one sample, sequenced in a study of blood T cell repertoires in COVID-19. Sequencing used immunoSEQ multiplex PCR; TCRdb keeps in-frame clones, though not all of them. The table lists approximately 100,000 clones, approximately 85% of them singletons. Sequencing was carried out using peripheral blood. The origin of the receptors is a human donor in a cohort sampled during active COVID-19. Each CDR3 is given with its conserved first and last residue. Each record gives: J gene, clone size, D gene, V gene, CDR3 DNA, CDR3 protein. D genes are given only for firm matches. The size field is filled for only some rows; it gives once, few, many or a size class.

J: TRBJ2-2; size: -; D: TRBD1; V: TRBV30; DNA: TGTGCCGCCGGGACAGGAGGTCCCGGGGAGCTGTTTTTT; CDR3: CAAGTGGPGELFF
J: TRBJ2-5; size: once; D: TRBD1; V: TRBV7-3; DNA: TGTGCCAGCAGCTCCACAGGGGCCGGGGAGACCCAGTACTTC; CDR3: CASSSTGAGETQYF
J: TRBJ2-7; size: -; D: -; V: TRBV10-3; DNA: TGTGCCAGCCTACCAGGGGTTCTTAGCTCCTACGAGCAGTACTTC; CDR3: CASLPGVLSSYEQYF
J: TRBJ2-7; size: -; D: TRBD1; V: TRBV9; DNA: TGTGCCAGCAGCCCCTGGACAGGGGGTGAGGGCGAGCAGTACTTC; CDR3: CASSPWTGGEGEQYF
J: TRBJ2-5; size: -; D: TRBD1; V: TRBV24-1; DNA: TGTGCCACCAGTGATCCCCGGACAGGCGGAGGCGGGGAGACCCAGTACTTC; CDR3: CATSDPRTGGGGETQYF
J: TRBJ2-7; size: -; D: -; V: TRBV7-2; DNA: TGTGCCAGCAGCCAAAGGAGCTCCTACGAGCAGTACTTC; CDR3: CASSQRSSYEQYF
J: TRBJ2-7; size: -; D: TRBD2; V: TRBV7-9; DNA: TGTGCCAGCAGCCCTCCGCTGGGGAGCGGGGGGGCTATAGAGGAGCAGTACTTC; CDR3: CASSPPLGSGGAIEEQYF
J: TRBJ2-7; size: -; D: -; V: TRBV10-2; DNA: TGCGCCAGCAGTCCTAACCCATCTACCTACGAGCAGTACTTC; CDR3: CASSPNPSTYEQYF
J: TRBJ2-3; size: -; D: -; V: TRBV7-8; DNA: TGTGCCAGCAGGGGTCAGCCCGGGGGTTTTTCTAGCACAGATACGCAGTATTTT; CDR3: CASRGQPGGFSSTDTQYF
J: TRBJ1-4; size: -; D: TRBD1; V: TRBV5-1; DNA: TGCGCCAGCAGCCCCGCCTGGGGACAGGGGGCAGCAACTAATGAAAAACTGTTTTTT; CDR3: CASSPAWGQGAATNEKLFF
J: TRBJ2-7; size: -; D: -; V: TRBV12-3/TRBV12-4; DNA: TGTGCCAGCAGTTTAGGGGCCGAGCAGTACTTC; CDR3: CASSLGAEQYF
J: TRBJ2-2; size: -; D: TRBD2; V: TRBV30; DNA: TGTGCCTGGAGTCCCCGGGGGGCCGGGGAGCTGTTTTTT; CDR3: CAWSPRGAGELFF
J: TRBJ2-7; size: few; D: TRBD1; V: TRBV5-1; DNA: TGCGCCAGCAGCCGCCGGGGACAGGGGTACGAGCAGTACTTC; CDR3: CASSRRGQGYEQYF
J: TRBJ1-1; size: -; D: -; V: TRBV30; DNA: TGTGCCTGGACTGGACAGAACACTGAAGCTTTCTTT; CDR3: CAWTGQNTEAFF
J: TRBJ2-1; size: -; D: -; V: TRBV7-2; DNA: TGTGCCAGCAGCTTAGGCCCAGCGGGCTCCTACAATGAGCAGTTCTTC; CDR3: CASSLGPAGSYNEQFF
J: TRBJ1-6; size: -; D: -; V: TRBV5-6; DNA: TGTGCCAGCACCTCGGACAGCTCGAGTTCACCCCTCCACTTT; CDR3: CASTSDSSSSPLHF
J: TRBJ1-5; size: -; D: -; V: TRBV6-5; DNA: TGTGCCAGCAGTTACTTTGGCGGGGATCAGCCCCAGCATTTT; CDR3: CASSYFGGDQPQHF
J: TRBJ2-5; size: -; D: TRBD1; V: TRBV5-4; DNA: TGTGCCAGCAGCCCGGGACAGGGAAGGCAAGAGACCCAGTACTTC; CDR3: CASSPGQGRQETQYF
J: TRBJ2-4; size: -; D: -; V: TRBV21-1; DNA: TGTGCCAGCAGCAAAGATACAGGGAGAACGGCCAAAAACATTCAGTACTTC; CDR3: CASSKDTGRTAKNIQYF
J: TRBJ2-7; size: -; D: -; V: TRBV6-6; DNA: TGTGCCAGCAGTTACAACGGAGCCACGGGCTACGAGCAGTACTTC; CDR3: CASSYNGATGYEQYF
J: TRBJ2-7; size: -; D: TRBD2; V: TRBV5-1; DNA: TGCGCCAGCACCTCCGTAGCGGGAGGGGATGACGAGCAGTACTTC; CDR3: CASTSVAGGDDEQYF
J: TRBJ2-3; size: -; D: TRBD2; V: TRBV9; DNA: TGTGCCAGCAGCGCCCACCGGACTAGCGCAAGCACAGATACGCAGTATTTT; CDR3: CASSAHRTSASTDTQYF